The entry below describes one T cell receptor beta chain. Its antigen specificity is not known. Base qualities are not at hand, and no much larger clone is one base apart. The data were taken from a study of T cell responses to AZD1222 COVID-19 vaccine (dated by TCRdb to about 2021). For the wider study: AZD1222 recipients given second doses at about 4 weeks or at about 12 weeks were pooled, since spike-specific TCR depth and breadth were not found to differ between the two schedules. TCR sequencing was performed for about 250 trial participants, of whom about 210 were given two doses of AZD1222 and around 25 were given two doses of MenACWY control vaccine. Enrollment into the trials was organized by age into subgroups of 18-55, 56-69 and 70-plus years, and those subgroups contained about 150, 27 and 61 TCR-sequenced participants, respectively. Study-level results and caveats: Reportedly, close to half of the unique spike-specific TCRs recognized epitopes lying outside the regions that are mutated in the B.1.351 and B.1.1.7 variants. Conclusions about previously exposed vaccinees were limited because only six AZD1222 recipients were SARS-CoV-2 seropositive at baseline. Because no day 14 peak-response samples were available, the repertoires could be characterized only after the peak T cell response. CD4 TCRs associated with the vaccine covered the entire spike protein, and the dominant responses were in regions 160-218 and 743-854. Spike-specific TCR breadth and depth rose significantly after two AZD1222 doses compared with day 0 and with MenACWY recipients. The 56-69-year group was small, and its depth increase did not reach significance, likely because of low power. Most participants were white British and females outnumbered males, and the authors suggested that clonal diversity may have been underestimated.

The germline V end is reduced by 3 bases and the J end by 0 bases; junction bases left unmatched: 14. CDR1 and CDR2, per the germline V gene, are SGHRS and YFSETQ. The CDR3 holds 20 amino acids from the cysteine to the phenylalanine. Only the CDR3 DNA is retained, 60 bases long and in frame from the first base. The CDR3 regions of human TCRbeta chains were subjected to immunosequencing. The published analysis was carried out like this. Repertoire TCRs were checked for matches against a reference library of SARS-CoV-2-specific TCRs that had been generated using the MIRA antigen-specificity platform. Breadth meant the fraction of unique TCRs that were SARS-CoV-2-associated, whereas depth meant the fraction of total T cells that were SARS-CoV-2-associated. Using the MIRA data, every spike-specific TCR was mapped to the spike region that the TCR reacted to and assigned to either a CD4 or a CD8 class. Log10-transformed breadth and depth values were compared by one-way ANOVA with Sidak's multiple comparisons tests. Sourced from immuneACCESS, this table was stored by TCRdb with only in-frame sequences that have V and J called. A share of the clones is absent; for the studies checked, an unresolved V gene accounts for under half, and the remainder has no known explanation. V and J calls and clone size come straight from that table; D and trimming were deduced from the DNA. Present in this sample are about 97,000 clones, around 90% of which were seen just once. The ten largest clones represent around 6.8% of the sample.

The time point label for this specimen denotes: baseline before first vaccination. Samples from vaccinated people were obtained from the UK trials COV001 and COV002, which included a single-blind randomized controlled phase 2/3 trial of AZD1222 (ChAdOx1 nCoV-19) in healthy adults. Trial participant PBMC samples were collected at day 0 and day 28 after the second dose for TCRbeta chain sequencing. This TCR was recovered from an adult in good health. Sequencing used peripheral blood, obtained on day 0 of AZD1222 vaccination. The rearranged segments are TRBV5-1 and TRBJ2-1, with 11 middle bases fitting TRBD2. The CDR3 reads CASSYTPGLAETSSYNEQFF. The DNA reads TGCGCCAGCAGCTATACCCCGGGACTAGCGGAAACTAGCTCCTACAATGAGCAGTTCTTC. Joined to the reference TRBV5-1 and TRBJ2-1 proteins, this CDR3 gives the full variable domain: KAGVTQTPRYLIKTRGQQVTLSCSPISGHRSVSWYQQTPGQGLQFLFEYFSETQRNKGNFPGRFSGRQFSNSRSEMNVSTLELGDSALYLCASSYTPGLAETSSYNEQFFGPGTRLTVL.